A single sample gave rise to the 25 T cell receptor beta chains below, sequenced in a study of OX40 agonist ivuxolimab in advanced cancers. Sequencing used immunoSEQ multiplex PCR; TCRdb keeps in-frame clones, though not all of them. The sample carries around 76,000 clones, around 86% recorded once. The source was CD4+ or CD8+ T cells sorted from blood, collected in a trial of the OX40 agonist ivuxolimab. These receptors were obtained from an adult with an advanced solid tumor such as melanoma, head and neck, liver or kidney cancer.

The V call is TRBV6-5, the J call TRBJ2-4; TRBD2 aligns across 8 bases. The CDR3 is 15 amino acids. From germline, CDR1 is MNHEY and CDR2 SVGAGI. J was trimmed by 3 bases and V by 0 bases; bases with no gene match: 1. In DNA, the CDR3 is TGTGCCAGCAGTTACTCGAGCGGGAGCAAAAACATTCAGTACTTC. Translated, it gives CASSYSSGSKNIQYF.

Details on this clone: One end of the junction varies from germline; a read error may be responsible. This specimen includes other DNA sequences encoding the same CDR3. The V and J genes are TRBV30 and TRBJ1-3, with TRBD2 matching over 8 bases. The DNA end is more similar to TRBJ2-2, so the J call may be wrong. CDR1 and CDR2 from the germline V gene are GTSNPN and SVGIG (reference sequence). The CDR3 sequence is 12 residues long. The CDR3 DNA is TGTGCCTCTCCGGCGGGGGGCGGGGTGCTGTTTTTT. This codes for CASPAGGGVLFF.

The CDR3 region is CASSQAPGETQYF. For the CDR3, the DNA is TGTGCCAGCAGCCAAGCCCCGGGAGAGACCCAGTACTTC. The chain carries TRBV14 and TRBJ2-5; the D is unclear. Per the germline V gene, CDR1 is SGHDN and CDR2 is FVKESK. The CDR3 is 13 amino acids. V was trimmed by 1 base and J by 4 bases, leaving 7 bases between them. The full variable domain, completed using reference TRBV14 and TRBJ2-5, is EAGVTQFPSHSVIEKGQTVTLRCDPISGHDNLYWYRRVMGKEIKFLLHFVKESKQDESGMPNNRFLAERTGGTYSTLKVQPAELEDSGVYFCASSQAPGETQYFGPGTRLLVL.

V gene TRBV27 combines with J gene TRBJ2-5, with TRBD2 matching 10 bases. This CDR3 is 15 amino acids long. With V trimmed by 0 bases and J by 5 bases, 3 bases remained unmatched. Per germline, CDR1 MNHEY and CDR2 SMNVEV (reference sequence). CDR3 coding DNA: TGTGCCAGCAGTTTATCGGCTAGCGGGAGTGAGACCCAGTACTTC. Protein product: CASSLSASGSETQYF.

The V gene is TRBV18, the J gene TRBJ2-7, with 9 bases identical to TRBD2. The CDR3 covers 15 residues. The V gene's germline CDR1 is KGHSH and CDR2 LQKENI. After removal of 5 bases from V and 5 bases from J, the junction contained 10 bases not matched to a gene. CDR3: CASSYQRGAENEQYF. The CDR3 DNA reads as TGTGCCAGCTCATATCAGCGGGGGGCGGAAAACGAGCAGTACTTC.

This chain connects TRBV11-3 to TRBJ2-1, with D maybe TRBD2 (5 bases). The CDR3 is made up of 13 amino acids. Germline CDR1 SGHNT, CDR2 YENEEA. V was shortened by 5 bases and J by 8 bases, with 13 bases between the two germline ends. CDR3 in DNA: TGTGCCAGCAGCGGAGGTAGGGCCCATGAGCAGTTCTTC. It encodes CASSGGRAHEQFF. Using reference TRBV11-3 and TRBJ2-1 for the parts outside the CDR3, the full variable domain is EAGVVQSPRYKIIEKKQPVAFWCNPISGHNTLYWYLQNLGQGPELLIRYENEEAVDDSQLPKDRFSAERLKGVDSTLKIQPAELGDSAVYLCASSGGRAHEQFFGPGTRLTVL.

A single count supports this clone. The chain is built from TRBV30 and TRBJ1-6; 7 bases map to TRBD1. The CDR3 totals 14 residues. V shed 0 bases and J 6 bases; nucleotides not matched to a gene: 2. Per the germline V gene, CDR1 is GTSNPN and CDR2 is SVGIG (reference sequence). The CDR3: CAWSVPGGNSPLHF. The CDR3 bases are TGTGCCTGGAGTGTACCAGGGGGTAATTCACCCCTCCACTTT.

The chain employs TRBV5-1 and TRBJ1-2; D remains unclear. This CDR3 is 13 amino acids long. CDR1 is SGHRS, CDR2 YFSETQ, per germline. The V end was cut by 0 bases, the J end by 13 bases, with 16 bases between. The CDR3 loop reads CASSLAGQSQPTF. The DNA for the CDR3 is TGCGCCAGCAGCTTGGCTGGTCAGTCCCAGCCCACCTTC.

The J gene is TRBJ1-1, the V gene TRBV7-8; tentative D call: TRBD1 (6 bases). Between the trimmed V and J ends, which lost 5 bases and 1 base, there was a span of 11 bases. CDR1 and CDR2 (germline): SGHVS, FQNEAQ. There are 14 residues in the CDR3. The CDR3 is CASSLAGQNTEAFF. The CDR3 coding sequence is TGTGCCAGCAGCCTGGCGGGACAGAACACTGAAGCTTTCTTT.

The rearrangement joins TRBV27 to TRBJ2-7, with 12 bases lining up with TRBD2. Germline values: CDR1 MNHEY, CDR2 SMNVEV (reference sequence). The CDR3 runs to 15 residues. V shed 5 bases and J 2 bases; nucleotides not matched to a gene: 4. The DNA of the CDR3 is TGTGCCAGCAGTCTCGGACTAGCGGGAACCTACGAGCAGTACTTC. It translates to CASSLGLAGTYEQYF.

A single count supports this clone. The chain couples TRBV6-6 to TRBJ1-5, with 8 nucleotides matching TRBD1. CDR3 length: 14 residues. CDR1 and CDR2 from the germline V gene are MNHNY and SVGAGI (reference sequence). J was trimmed by 15 bases and V by 6 bases; bases with no gene match: 16. The CDR3 DNA reads TGTGCCAGCAGATCCCGGACAGGGCCGGAGGGGTGGCATTTT. It encodes CASRSRTGPEGWHF.

The chain carries TRBV5-1 and TRBJ2-1; the D gene could be TRBD1 or TRBD2 (6 bases each). Germline V gene lookup returns CDR1 SGHRS and CDR2 YFSETQ. Trimming removed 0 bases at V and 7 bases at J, with 8 bases between. The CDR3 runs to 13 residues. CDR3 in amino acids: CASSLVGGNEQFF. As DNA, the CDR3 is TGCGCCAGCAGCTTGGTAGGGGGGAATGAGCAGTTCTTC.

The J gene is TRBJ2-3, the V gene TRBV6-1; no clear D gene. Germline V gene lookup returns CDR1 MNHNS and CDR2 SASEGT. V was cut by 2 bases and J by 6 bases, with 9 bases left in between. The CDR3 totals 13 residues. The CDR3 is CASSESLRDTQYF. CDR3 coding DNA: TGTGCCAGCAGTGAAAGTCTAAGGGATACGCAGTATTTT.

This clone was seen once. This chain joins TRBV11-2 and TRBJ1-2; 8 bases are a match to TRBD1. Germline CDR1 SGHAT, CDR2 FQNNGV. The CDR3 has 15 residues. V dropped 2 bases and J dropped 8; count of bases not matched to a gene: 10. CDR3 bases: TGTGCCAGCAGCTTACCCCAGGGGGCCACCACCGGCTACACCTTC. Amino acids: CASSLPQGATTGYTF.

This chain connects TRBV7-2 to TRBJ1-6; 7 nucleotides align to TRBD1. Trimming at V came to 5 bases and at J to 9 bases, leaving 4 bases not matched to a gene. CDR3 size: 13 residues. The germline V gene encodes CDR1 SGHTA and CDR2 FQGNSA. CDR3 in DNA: TGTGCCAGCAGCGTGGACAGGTTTTCACCCCTCCACTTT. As protein: CASSVDRFSPLHF.

The chain couples TRBV6-1 to TRBJ2-1; 9 bases are shared with TRBD1. With V trimmed by 4 bases and J by 2 bases, 6 bases remained unmatched. The CDR3 runs 16 residues. CDR1 and CDR2 from the germline V gene are MNHNS and SASEGT. CDR3 nucleotide sequence: TGTGCCAGCAGTGTGAGGTGGACAGGGGCCTACAATGAGCAGTTCTTC. Its protein is CASSVRWTGAYNEQFF.

This sequence joins TRBV5-8 and TRBJ1-6; D perhaps matches TRBD1 (5 bases). The CDR3 consists of 17 residues. Trimming left V 4 bases short and J 7 bases short, with 21 bases between. Germline CDR1 SGHTS, CDR2 YDEGEE. The CDR3 protein is CASSPTGFGARNSPLHF. CDR3 nucleotides: TGTGCCAGCAGCCCTACGGGGTTTGGGGCGCGAAATTCACCCCTCCACTTT.

This chain links TRBV5-1 with TRBJ1-5; 7 bases are a match to TRBD1. CDR1 is SGHRS, CDR2 YFSETQ, per germline. The V segment lost 5 bases and the J segment 6 bases; nucleotides outside the gene matches: 11. The CDR3 contains 15 residues. The CDR3 coding sequence is TGCGCCAGCAGGCAGGGGACAGCTGATGGTCAGCCCCAGCATTTT. It is translated as CASRQGTADGQPQHF.

The chain couples TRBV7-3 to TRBJ2-2, with 11 bases fitting TRBD2. V lost 5 bases, J lost 1 base, and 9 bases stayed unmatched. CDR3 size: 18 residues. The germline CDR1 and CDR2 sequences are SGHTA and FQGTGA. The CDR3 here is CASSPEGLAALNTGELFF. CDR3 nucleotide sequence: TGTGCCAGCAGCCCAGAGGGACTAGCGGCCCTGAACACCGGGGAGCTGTTTTTT.

This rearrangement joins TRBV19 to TRBJ1-2, with D maybe TRBD1 (6 bases). Trimming cost V 6 bases and J 4 bases, with 12 bases left between them. Germline V CDR1 and CDR2: LNHDA, SQIVND (reference sequence). The CDR3 is made up of 13 amino acids. This CDR3 is CASRSQGSYGYTF. The CDR3 DNA follows: TGTGCCAGTAGGTCACAGGGAAGCTATGGCTACACCTTC.

This clone has just one count. The CDR3 sequence is CASSVGPHYEQYF. In nucleotides, the CDR3 is TGTGCCAGCAGCGTAGGACCGCACTACGAGCAGTACTTC. V gene TRBV9 combines with J gene TRBJ2-7; no clear D. The CDR3 has 13 residues. Germline lookup yields CDR1 SGDLS and CDR2 YYNGEE. Trimming removed 0 bases at V and 3 bases at J, with 7 bases between. The entire variable domain, with the rest obtained from reference TRBV9 and TRBJ2-7, is as follows: DSGVTQTPKHLITATGQRVTLRCSPRSGDLSVYWYQQSLDQGLQFLIQYYNGEERAKGNILERFSAQQFPDLHSELNLSSLELGDSALYFCASSVGPHYEQYFGPGTRLTVT.

The chain employs TRBV7-8 and TRBJ1-3; D not resolved. The CDR3 is made up of 12 amino acids. V was cut by 3 bases and J by 4 bases, with 4 bases left in between. Germline V lookup: CDR1 SGHVS, CDR2 FQNEAQ. CDR3 sequence: CASSFPGNTIYF. The DNA of the CDR3 is TGTGCCAGCAGCTTTCCCGGAAACACCATATATTTT.

This chain connects TRBV5-4 to TRBJ1-1; TRBD1 matches 7 bases. Losses at the gene ends were 4 bases for V and 4 bases for J; bases not matched to a gene: 4. The CDR3 sequence is 13 residues long. Germline V lookup: CDR1 SGHNT, CDR2 YYREEE (reference sequence). The DNA of the CDR3 is TGTGCCAGCAGCCCACAGGGGTTCACTGAAGCTTTCTTT. This codes for CASSPQGFTEAFF.

The chain couples TRBV30 to TRBJ1-6, with TRBD1 identical over 7 bases. Germline V gives CDR1 GTSNPN, CDR2 SVGIG (reference sequence). Trimming at V came to 7 bases and at J to 7 bases, leaving 7 bases not matched to a gene. The CDR3 consists of 13 residues. This CDR3 reads CASTGQLNSPLHF. CDR3 coding DNA: TGTGCCTCCACGGGACAGTTAAATTCACCCCTCCACTTT. Together with reference TRBV30 and TRBJ1-6, the CDR3 gives the full variable domain: SQTIHQWPATLVQPVGSPLSLECTVEGTSNPNLYWYRQAAGRGLQLLFYSVGIGQISSEVPQNLSASRPQDRQFILSSKKLLLSDSGFYLCASTGQLNSPLHFGNGTRLTVT.

The rearrangement uses TRBV9 and TRBJ2-2, with TRBD1 identical over 9 bases. CDR1 and CDR2 (germline): SGDLS, YYNGEE. The CDR3 length is 16 residues. J gave up 4 bases and V 4 bases, and 8 bases lay outside the gene matches. The CDR3 bases are TGTGCCAGCAGCATCCGGGACAGGGTTCCCACCGGGGAGCTGTTTTTT. This sequence encodes CASSIRDRVPTGELFF.